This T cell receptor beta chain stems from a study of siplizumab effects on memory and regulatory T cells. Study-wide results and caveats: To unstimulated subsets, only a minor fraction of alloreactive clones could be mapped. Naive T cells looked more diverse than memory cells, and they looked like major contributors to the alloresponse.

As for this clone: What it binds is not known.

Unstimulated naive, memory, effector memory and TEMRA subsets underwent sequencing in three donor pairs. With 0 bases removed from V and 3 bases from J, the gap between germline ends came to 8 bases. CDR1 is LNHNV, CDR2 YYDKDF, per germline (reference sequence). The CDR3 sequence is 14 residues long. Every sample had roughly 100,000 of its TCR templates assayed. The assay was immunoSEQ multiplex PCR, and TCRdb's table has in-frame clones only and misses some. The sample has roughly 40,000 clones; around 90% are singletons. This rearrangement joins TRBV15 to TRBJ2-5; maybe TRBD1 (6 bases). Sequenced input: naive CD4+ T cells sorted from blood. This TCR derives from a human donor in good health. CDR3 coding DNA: TGTGCCACCAGCAGAGACAGGGGCAAAGAGACCCAGTACTTC. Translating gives CATSRDRGKETQYF.